The present entry profiles one TCR beta chain with its context. Its antigen is as yet unknown. Vbeta (60) and Jbeta (13) primers were used in the PCR. The data were produced by immunoSEQ multiplex PCR, yet TCRdb's version contains in-frame clones alone and is incomplete. The table has about 190,000 clones, more than 75% seen once; the top ten hold 2% to 3%. The data are from a study of cytomegalovirus exposure and HLA in healthy donors. Study observations and caveats: As a later analysis revealed, the rate of TCR association differed by HLA locus, with DRB1 most and HLA-C fewest. Excluded: some indistinguishable V segments such as TRBV6-2 and TRBV6-3. Cytomegalovirus association was assigned to 170 or so TCR beta chains. Reportedly, a later analysis found an Asian-associated ancestry cluster had fewer N-insertions than the roughly 700-donor mean.

With 4 bases clipped from V and 4 bases from J, the junction kept 6 bases outside the gene matches. Germline V gene sequence: CDR1 WSHSY, CDR2 SAAADI. The CDR3 is 15 residues long. The receptor was derived from a woman aged 50 to 65 in good health and CMV-seropositive. This chain joins TRBV10-2 and TRBJ2-3; TRBD2 aligns across 9 bases. The sample consisted of PBMCs. The CDR3, as DNA: TGCGCCAGCAGTGGGTCGGGACTAGCCTCAGATACGCAGTATTTT. Translation gives CASSGSGLASDTQYF.